The clone carrying this TCR beta chain was observed once. The data originate from a study of CD8 T cells in Susac syndrome. With 4 bases removed from V and 4 bases from J, the gap between germline ends came to 19 bases. Germline-derived CDR1 and CDR2 are LNHDA and SQIVND (reference sequence). The CDR3 contains 16 residues. Random-hexamer reverse transcription was applied to roughly 0.45 to 1 ug RNA. MiXCR, run by TCRdb on the immunoSEQ multiplex PCR reads, gives a single entry per CDR3 protein. The sample lists 250,000 to 300,000 distinct CDR3 sequences, 85% occurring once. CD8+ and CD4+ T cells circulating in blood were sequenced for TCR beta. The CD8+ and CD4+ T cells were isolated magnetically using a negative isolation approach, whereas the TEMRA cells were enriched by FACS.

The receptor was isolated from a human donor with multiple sclerosis. The chain combines TRBV19 with TRBJ1-1; D is perhaps TRBD1 (6 bases). Specimen: CD8+ T cells from PBMCs. The CDR3 nucleotides read TGTGCCAGTAGTACGGACAGTAGAAGGTGGCGCACTGAAGCTTTCTTT. This sequence encodes CASSTDSRRWRTEAFF.